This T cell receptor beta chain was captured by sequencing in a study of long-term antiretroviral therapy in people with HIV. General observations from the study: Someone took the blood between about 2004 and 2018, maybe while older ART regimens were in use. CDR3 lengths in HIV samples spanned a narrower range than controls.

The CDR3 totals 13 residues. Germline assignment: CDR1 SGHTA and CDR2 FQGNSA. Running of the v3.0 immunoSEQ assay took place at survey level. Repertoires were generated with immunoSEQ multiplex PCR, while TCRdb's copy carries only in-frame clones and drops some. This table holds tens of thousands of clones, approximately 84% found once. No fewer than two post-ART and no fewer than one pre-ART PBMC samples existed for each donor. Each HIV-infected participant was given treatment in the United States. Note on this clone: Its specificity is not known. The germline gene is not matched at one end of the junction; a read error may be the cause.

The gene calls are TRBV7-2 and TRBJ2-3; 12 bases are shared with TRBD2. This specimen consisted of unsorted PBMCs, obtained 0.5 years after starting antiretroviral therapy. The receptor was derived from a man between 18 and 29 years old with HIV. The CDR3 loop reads CASSLAGGDTQYF. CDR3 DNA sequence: TGTGCCAGCAGCCTAGCGGGGGGGGATACGCAGTATTTT.